The 27 T cell receptor beta chains below were found in one sample sequenced in a study of T cells in narcolepsy (dated by TCRdb to about 2018). Receptor amplification or capture employed the immunoSEQ multiplex PCR assay. TCRdb mirrors the immuneACCESS table, restricted to in-frame sequences. Some clones are absent from its copies; in checked studies, under half trace to an unresolved V gene, and the reason for the others is unknown. A total of fewer than 25,000 clones appear in this sample, about 81% of them only once. Roughly 4.1% of the sample is taken by the ten largest. The sequenced material came from memory (CD45RA-) CD4+ T cells from blood. In the paper's terms, the cell subset or site label means: memory T cells sorted ex vivo from peripheral blood. The receptors were sampled from a human donor in good health.

J is TRBJ1-6 and V is TRBV18, with 7 positions matching TRBD1. CDR3 length: 16 residues. The germline V gene has CDR1 KGHSH and CDR2 LQKENI. With V trimmed by 6 bases and J by 5 bases, 10 bases remained unmatched. CDR3 sequence reads: CASSDDRVINNSPLHF. The CDR3 DNA reads as TGTGCCAGCTCCGATGACAGGGTGATTAATAATTCACCCCTCCACTTT.

This clone showed up just a few times. DNA for the CDR3: TGTGCCAGCAGCAATGAGGGGAGACAGGGCAGAAACACCATATATTTT. Protein sequence: CASSNEGRQGRNTIYF. The chain uses TRBV11-2 and TRBJ1-3, with 7 bases aligning to TRBD1. CDR3 size: 16 residues. V gave up 5 bases and J gave up 5 bases; unmatched junction bases: 12. Germline V gives CDR1 SGHAT, CDR2 FQNNGV.

A few counts support this clone. The V and J genes are TRBV5-1 and TRBJ1-1, with D tentatively TRBD1 (5 bases). CDR3 length: 13 amino acids. The V and J ends lost 0 bases and 7 bases respectively, with 10 bases between them. Germline CDR1 is SGHRS and CDR2 is YFSETQ. CDR3 in DNA: TGCGCCAGCAGCTTGGACCAGGGCAATGAAGCTTTCTTT. This sequence encodes CASSLDQGNEAFF.

In the case of this clone: At one end the junction does not follow the germline gene, possibly because of a read error. The DNA of the CDR3 is TGTGCTGGTGGTGTAGTGGATGGTACGCAGTATTTT. Translation gives CAGGVVDGTQYF. The rearrangement links TRBV12-5 to TRBJ2-3; D not certain. The V gene's germline CDR1 is LGHNT and CDR2 FRNRAP. The CDR3 is made up of 12 amino acids. Full variable domain (rest looked up from reference TRBV12-5 and TRBJ2-3): DARVTQTPRHKVTEMGQEVTMRCQPILGHNTVFWYRQTMMQGLELLAYFRNRAPLDDSGMPKDRFSAEMPDATLATLKIQPSEPRDSAVYFCAGGVVDGTQYFGPGTRLTVL.

This clone showed up just a few times. The chain carries TRBV7-8 and TRBJ1-2; D is unresolved. This CDR3 has 15 amino acids. Germline-derived CDR1 and CDR2 are SGHVS and FQNEAQ. V was cut by 5 bases and J by 4 bases, with 17 bases left in between. CDR3 nucleotides: TGTGCCAGCAGCCAGCTGGCGGATCCCCTCTATGGCTACACCTTC. Protein: CASSQLADPLYGYTF.

This chain connects TRBV7-2 to TRBJ2-2, with D perhaps matching TRBD2 (5 bases). The CDR3 sequence is 15 residues long. V dropped 4 bases and J dropped 1 base, with 10 bases sitting between them. Germline CDR1 and CDR2: SGHTA and FQGNSA. CDR3 bases: TGTGCCAGCAGCTCTAGCCGGGGGAACACCGGGGAGCTGTTTTTT. This codes for CASSSSRGNTGELFF.

V gene TRBV7-2 combines with J gene TRBJ2-1; D tentatively fits TRBD1 or TRBD2 (5 bases each). The CDR3 totals 11 residues. Looked up from germline, CDR1 is SGHTA and CDR2 is FQGNSA. V lost 6 bases and J 8 bases, leaving 8 bases between the germline ends. The CDR3 here is CASSPGHEQFF. CDR3 sequence (DNA): TGTGCCAGCAGTCCGGGGCATGAGCAGTTCTTC.

The rearrangement joins TRBV7-2 to TRBJ2-1; 8 bases are a match to TRBD2. Germline CDR1 and CDR2: SGHTA and FQGNSA. After removal of 1 base from V and 6 bases from J, the junction contained 5 bases not matched to a gene. The CDR3 spans 15 residues. Here the CDR3 DNA reads TGTGCCAGCAGCTTAGTTCGCGGGGGGCCCAATGAGCAGTTCTTC. Amino acids: CASSLVRGGPNEQFF.

The chain is built from TRBV6-1 and TRBJ2-7; D gene unclear. V was clipped by 5 bases and J by 5 bases, with 13 bases between them. Per germline, CDR1 MNHNS and CDR2 SASEGT. The CDR3 runs 13 residues. The CDR3 spells CASSKDGINEQYF. CDR3 nucleotide sequence: TGTGCCAGCAGTAAGGATGGAATCAACGAGCAGTACTTC.

This sequence joins TRBV5-1 and TRBJ1-1; no clear D gene. The germline V and J ends were trimmed by 4 bases and 1 base, with 11 bases remaining between them. CDR3 length: 14 residues. Germline assignment: CDR1 SGHRS and CDR2 YFSETQ. CDR3 sequence (DNA): TGCGCCAGCAGCGCCGGGATTGGGAACACTGAAGCTTTCTTT. Translating gives CASSAGIGNTEAFF.

This chain joins TRBV7-4 and TRBJ1-4; D is ambiguous. The V end was cut by 5 bases, the J end by 0 bases, with 10 bases between. CDR1 SGHVT and CDR2 SQSDAQ come from the germline V gene. This CDR3 contains 15 residues. The CDR3 DNA follows: TGTGCCAGCAGCAAAGAGTCCTCAACTAATGAAAAACTGTTTTTT. It specifies CASSKESSTNEKLFF.

This chain uses TRBV5-1 with TRBJ1-1; no firm D call. The CDR3 has 13 amino acids. Trimming shortened V by 2 bases and J by 6 bases, and 11 bases separated the two germline ends. Germline CDR1 reads SGHRS; CDR2 reads YFSETQ. CDR3 sequence reads: CASSFGVGAEAFF. CDR3 nucleotides: TGCGCCAGCAGCTTTGGAGTTGGGGCTGAAGCTTTCTTT.

V usage is TRBV7-9 and J usage is TRBJ1-4, with TRBD1 as a possible D gene (6 bases). V lost 5 bases, J lost 0 bases, and 10 bases lay in between. The CDR3 runs 15 residues. Germline V gene lookup returns CDR1 SEHNR and CDR2 FQNEAQ (reference sequence). CDR3 in amino acids: CASSPGDATNEKLFF. The CDR3, as DNA: TGTGCCAGCAGCCCAGGGGATGCAACTAATGAAAAACTGTTTTTT.

The chain has TRBV2 and TRBJ2-3; the D is unclear. V was cut by 4 bases and J by 9 bases, with 11 bases left in between. The CDR3 runs to 12 residues. CDR1 is SNHLY, CDR2 FYNNEI, per germline. This chain's CDR3 is CASSAETSTQYF. CDR3 nucleotide sequence: TGTGCCAGCAGTGCTGAAACTTCAACGCAGTATTTT.

The chain carries TRBV4-3 and TRBJ2-3, with D uncertain. Per germline, CDR1 LGHNA and CDR2 YSLEER. The CDR3 contains 14 residues. V was pared by 3 bases and J by 2 bases, with 9 bases between. CDR3: CASSQGRNTDTQYF. The CDR3 DNA follows: TGCGCCAGCAGCCAGGGCAGGAACACAGATACGCAGTATTTT.

This clone was observed a few times. This sequence joins TRBV18 and TRBJ2-7; the D gene is possibly TRBD1 (6 bases). This CDR3 is 16 amino acids long. Germline V gene sequence: CDR1 KGHSH, CDR2 LQKENI. Between the trimmed V and J ends, which lost 3 bases and 3 bases, there was a span of 18 bases. CDR3 in amino acids: CASSPLGDIKFYEQYF. CDR3 in DNA: TGTGCCAGCTCACCTCTCGGGGACATAAAGTTCTACGAGCAGTACTTC.

The V gene is TRBV23-1, the J gene TRBJ1-2; D uncertain. TRBV23-1 is assigned to the ORF class and has an uncertain function. The length of the CDR3 is 15 residues. The V end was cut by 0 bases, the J end by 6 bases, with 14 bases between. DNA of the CDR3: TGCGCCAGCAGTCAATCGAGTAGGATTAGTAATGGCTACACCTTC. Amino acids: CASSQSSRISNGYTF.

The chain employs TRBV6-1 and TRBJ2-7; D not resolved. The CDR3 covers 14 residues. Trimming took 1 base from V and 2 from J, leaving 9 bases between them. The germline gives CDR1 MNHNS, CDR2 SASEGT. In nucleotides, the CDR3 is TGTGCCAGCAGTGAAGAGGTAGGGCCCTACGAGCAGTACTTC. It translates to CASSEEVGPYEQYF.

The J gene is TRBJ2-2, the V gene TRBV5-4; D is possibly TRBD2 (7 bases). Germline V gene data show CDR1 as SGHNT and CDR2 as YYREEE (reference sequence). V dropped 3 bases and J dropped 2 bases, with 14 bases sitting between them. This CDR3 is built from 16 residues. This CDR3 is CASSSGAGVNTGELFF. In DNA, the CDR3 is TGTGCCAGCAGCTCGGGGGCGGGGGTCAACACCGGGGAGCTGTTTTTT.

The chain carries TRBV19 and TRBJ2-2; D is tentatively TRBD1 or TRBD2 (5 bases each). V shed 0 bases and J shed 10 bases, with 15 bases lying between them. This CDR3 contains 15 residues. Germline CDR1 LNHDA, CDR2 SQIVND (reference sequence). The DNA for the CDR3 is TGTGCCAGTAGTATAGATCACCGGGACCTAGCGGAGCTGTTTTTT. It encodes CASSIDHRDLAELFF.

The chain joins TRBV2 to TRBJ1-3; 8 nucleotides match TRBD1. Losses at the gene ends were 5 bases for V and 3 bases for J; bases not matched to a gene: 21. Looked up from germline, CDR1 is SNHLY and CDR2 is FYNNEI. The CDR3 is 20 residues long. The CDR3 here is CASSPERYQDRARSGNTIYF. The DNA of the CDR3 is TGTGCCAGCAGTCCCGAACGGTACCAGGACAGGGCCCGGAGTGGAAACACCATATATTTT.

The chain recombines TRBV25-1 with TRBJ1-2; D may be TRBD1 (5 bases). Germline V lookup: CDR1 MGHDK, CDR2 SYGVNS. V dropped 5 bases and J dropped 2 bases, with 12 bases sitting between them. The CDR3 totals 14 residues. CDR3 nucleotides: TGTGCCAGCAGTCCCCCGGGGGAGAACTATGGCTACACCTTC. Amino acids: CASSPPGENYGYTF.

V usage is TRBV4-3 and J usage is TRBJ1-3; D is possibly TRBD1 (5 bases). This CDR3 comprises 18 residues. Germline V lookup: CDR1 LGHNA, CDR2 YSLEER. V shed 1 base and J shed 0 bases, with 16 bases lying between them. The DNA for the CDR3 is TGCGCCAGCAGCCAAGGACATGGGGGGATAAGCTCTGGAAACACCATATATTTT. This translates into CASSQGHGGISSGNTIYF.

The chain couples TRBV7-2 to TRBJ1-3, with TRBD1 matching over 7 bases. The CDR3 runs to 17 residues. After removal of 4 bases from V and 0 bases from J, the junction contained 9 bases not matched to a gene. CDR1 and CDR2 from the germline V gene are SGHTA and FQGNSA. The CDR3 spells CASSSSTGRGSGNTIYF. CDR3 nucleotide sequence: TGTGCCAGCAGCTCATCGACAGGGCGGGGCTCTGGAAACACCATATATTTT.

The chain joins TRBV7-3 to TRBJ2-3; tentative D call: TRBD2 (6 bases). V shed 5 bases and J shed 11 bases, with 17 bases lying between them. Germline CDR1 and CDR2: SGHTA and FQGTGA. The CDR3 loop spans 13 amino acids. The CDR3 region is CASSTDRLGEQYF. The CDR3 DNA sequence: TGTGCCAGCAGCACGGACCGACTAGGAGAGCAGTATTTT. Complete variable domain (other parts from reference TRBV7-3 and TRBJ2-3): GAGVSQTPSNKVTEKGKYVELRCDPISGHTALYWYRQSLGQGPEFLIYFQGTGAADDSGLPNDRFFAVRPEGSVSTLKIQRTERGDSAVYLCASSTDRLGEQYFGPGTRLTVL.

Concerning this clone itself: One end of the junction fails to match germline, which may point to a read error. V and J are TRBV15 and TRBJ2-3; 9 positions match TRBD1. This CDR3 contains 15 residues. CDR1 and CDR2 (germline): LNHNV, YYDKDF (reference sequence). Written as DNA, the CDR3 is TGTACCACCAGCAGACGACAGGGGGATGGGGATACGCAGTATTTT. It yields the protein CTTSRRQGDGDTQYF.

The CDR3 spells CASHSGGQRAFF. The CDR3 region has the DNA TGTGCCAGCCACTCGGGTGGTCAGCGAGCTTTCTTT. This rearrangement joins TRBV6-5 to TRBJ1-1, with D uncertain. V was clipped by 8 bases and J by 10 bases, with 17 bases between them. The CDR3 runs 12 residues. CDR1 and CDR2 (germline): MNHEY, SVGAGI.